This T cell receptor beta chain was recovered during a study of molecular identifiers for immune sequencing clone quantification. Previously described methods and listed TCR primers were used for bulk TCR libraries. TCRdb redid the calling of the PCR reads with MiXCR, one entry per CDR3 protein. There are fewer than 100,000 distinct CDR3 sequences in the sample; about 21% occur only once, and 1% to 1.2% lies in the top ten. V lost 5 bases and J 4 bases, leaving 15 bases between the germline ends. CDR1 is SGHVS and CDR2 is FNYEAQ in the germline V gene. CDR3 length: 15 residues. The clonotype originates from a human donor in good health. Some libraries in this study had Jurkat cell RNA spiked in. Sequencing was performed on naive CD8+ T cells from blood, with Jurkat cell RNA spiked in. Subset indicated: FACS-sorted CD8+CD4-CCR7+CD45RA+ naive T cells. V gene TRBV7-6 combines with J gene TRBJ1-3; a weak D match, TRBD1 (5 bases). The chain's CDR3 is CASSKFDSMGNTIYF. The CDR3 region has the DNA TGTGCCAGCAGCAAATTTGACAGCATGGGAAACACCATATATTTT.